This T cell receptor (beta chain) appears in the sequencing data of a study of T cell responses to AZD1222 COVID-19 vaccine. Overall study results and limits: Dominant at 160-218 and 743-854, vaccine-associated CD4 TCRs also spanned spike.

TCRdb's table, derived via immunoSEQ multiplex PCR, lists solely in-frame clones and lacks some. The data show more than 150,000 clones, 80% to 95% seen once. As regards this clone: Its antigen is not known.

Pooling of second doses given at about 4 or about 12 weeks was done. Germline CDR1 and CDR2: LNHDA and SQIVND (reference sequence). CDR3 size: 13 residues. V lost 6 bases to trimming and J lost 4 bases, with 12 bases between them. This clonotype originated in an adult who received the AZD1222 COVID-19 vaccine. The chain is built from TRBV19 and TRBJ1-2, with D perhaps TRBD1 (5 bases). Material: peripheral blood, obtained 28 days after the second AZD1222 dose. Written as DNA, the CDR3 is TGTGCCAGTAGATGGCAGGGCACCTATGGCTACACCTTC. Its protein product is CASRWQGTYGYTF.